This TCR beta chain was profiled in a study of OX40 agonist ivuxolimab in advanced cancers. The table came from immunoSEQ multiplex PCR; TCRdb's copy has only in-frame clones and leaves some out. The sample has about 34,000 clones; about nine tenths are singletons. CDR3 size: 14 residues. V was shortened by 6 bases and J by 7 bases, with 13 bases between the two germline ends. Germline V CDR1 and CDR2: MDHEN, SYDVKM. The input for sequencing was CD4+ or CD8+ T cells sorted from blood, taken in a trial of the OX40 agonist ivuxolimab. The sequence was obtained from an adult with an advanced solid tumor such as melanoma, head and neck, liver or kidney cancer. The chain links TRBV28 to TRBJ1-6; D remains unclear. The DNA for the CDR3 is TGTGCCAGCAGCATCGGGCAGGCGAATTCACCCCTCCACTTT. The encoded protein is CASSIGQANSPLHF.